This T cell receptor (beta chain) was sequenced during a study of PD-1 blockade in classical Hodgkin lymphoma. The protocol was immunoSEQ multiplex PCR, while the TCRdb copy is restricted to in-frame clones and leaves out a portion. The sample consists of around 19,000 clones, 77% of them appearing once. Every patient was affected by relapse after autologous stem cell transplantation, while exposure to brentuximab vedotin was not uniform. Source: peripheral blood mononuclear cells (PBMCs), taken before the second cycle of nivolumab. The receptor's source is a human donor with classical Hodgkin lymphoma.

The CDR3 protein is CSVGRDLHTGELFF. As DNA, the CDR3 is TGCAGCGTTGGGAGGGACCTTCACACCGGGGAGCTGTTTTTT. The chain links TRBV29-1 to TRBJ2-2; a possible D gene is TRBD2 (6 bases). This CDR3 is 14 amino acids long. CDR1 SQVTM and CDR2 ANQGSEA come from the germline V gene. Trimming cost V 4 bases and J 3 bases, with 12 bases left between them.